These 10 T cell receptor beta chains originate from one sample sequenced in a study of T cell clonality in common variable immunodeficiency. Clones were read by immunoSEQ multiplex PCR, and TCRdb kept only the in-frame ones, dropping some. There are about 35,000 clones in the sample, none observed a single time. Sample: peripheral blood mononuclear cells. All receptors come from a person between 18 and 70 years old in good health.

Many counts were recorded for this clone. CDR3 sequence: CASSNVAGGVGEQFF. The sequenced part of the CDR3 DNA is TGTGCCAGCAGTAACGTAGCGGGAGGGGTAGGTGAG. The V gene is TRBV28, the J gene TRBJ2-1, with TRBD2 matching over 11 bases. The observed sequence ends 3 residues before the CDR3 terminus, with the missing tail filled in from the germline J gene. The V and J ends lost 5 bases and 9 bases, in that order; junction bases with no gene match: 9. The CDR3 length is 15 residues. Germline assignment: CDR1 MDHEN and CDR2 SYDVKM.

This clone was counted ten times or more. The CDR3 DNA, read in part, is TGCAGTGCTAGAAAGGGCTCTGGAAACACC. Translating it yields CSARKGSGNT. The whole CDR3 is CSARKGSGNTIYF. V usage is TRBV20-1 and J usage is TRBJ1-3; D gene ambiguous. The missing CDR3 end, 3 residues past where the read stops, is filled in from the germline J gene. Trimming shortened V by 2 bases and J by 0 bases, and 5 bases separated the two germline ends. CDR1 is DFQATT, CDR2 SNEGSKA, per germline (reference sequence). The CDR3 has 13 amino acids.

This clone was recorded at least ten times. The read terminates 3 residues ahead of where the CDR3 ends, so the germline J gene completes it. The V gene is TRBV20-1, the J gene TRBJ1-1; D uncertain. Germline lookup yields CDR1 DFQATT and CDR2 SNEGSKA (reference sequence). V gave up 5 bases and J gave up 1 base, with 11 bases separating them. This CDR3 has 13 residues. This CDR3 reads CSAPGEKNTEAFF. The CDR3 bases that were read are TGCAGTGCTCCCGGGGAGAAGAACACTGAA.

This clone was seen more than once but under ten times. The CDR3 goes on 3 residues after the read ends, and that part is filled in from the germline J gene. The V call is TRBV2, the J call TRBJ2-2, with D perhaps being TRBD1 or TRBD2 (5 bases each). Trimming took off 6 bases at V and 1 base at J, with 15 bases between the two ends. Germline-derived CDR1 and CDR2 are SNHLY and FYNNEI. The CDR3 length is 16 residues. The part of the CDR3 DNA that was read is TGTGCCAGCAGCAAAAGGGGAGATCAGAACACCGGGGAG. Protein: CASSKRGDQNTGE. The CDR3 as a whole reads CASSKRGDQNTGELFF.

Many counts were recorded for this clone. The CDR3 reads CSARVGTDTQYF. Incomplete CDR3 DNA: TGCAGCGCCCGGGTCGGCACAGATACG. This rearrangement joins TRBV29-1 to TRBJ2-3, with unresolved D. The missing CDR3 end, 3 residues past where the read stops, is filled in from the germline J gene. CDR1 is SQVTM and CDR2 is ANQGSEA in the germline V gene. The V gene lost 7 bases and the J gene lost 1 base, with 9 bases spanning the gap. The CDR3 covers 12 residues.

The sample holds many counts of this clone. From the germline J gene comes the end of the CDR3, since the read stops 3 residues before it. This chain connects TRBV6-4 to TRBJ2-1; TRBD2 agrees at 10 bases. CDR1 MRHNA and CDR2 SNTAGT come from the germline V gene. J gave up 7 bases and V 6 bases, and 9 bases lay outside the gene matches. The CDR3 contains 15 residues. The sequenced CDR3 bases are TGTGCCAGCAGCGTCATAGCGGGAGGTAGGAATGAG. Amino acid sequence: CASSVIAGGRNE. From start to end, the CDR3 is CASSVIAGGRNEQFF.

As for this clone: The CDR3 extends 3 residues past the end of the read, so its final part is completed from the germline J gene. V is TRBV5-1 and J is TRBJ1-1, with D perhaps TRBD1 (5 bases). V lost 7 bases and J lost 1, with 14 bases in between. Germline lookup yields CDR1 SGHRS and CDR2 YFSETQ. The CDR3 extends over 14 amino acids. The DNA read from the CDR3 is TGCGCCAGCTCGAGGGACTCCACGAACACTGAA. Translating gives CASSRDSTNTE. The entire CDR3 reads CASSRDSTNTEAFF.

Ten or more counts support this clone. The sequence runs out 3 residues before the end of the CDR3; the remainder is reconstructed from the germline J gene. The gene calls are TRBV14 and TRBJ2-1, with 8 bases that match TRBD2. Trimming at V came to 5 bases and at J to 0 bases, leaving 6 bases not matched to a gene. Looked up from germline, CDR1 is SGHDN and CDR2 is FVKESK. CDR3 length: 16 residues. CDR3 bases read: TGTGCCAGCAGCTACCTAGCGGGTCTCTCCTACAATGAG. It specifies CASSYLAGLSYNE. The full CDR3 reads CASSYLAGLSYNEQFF.

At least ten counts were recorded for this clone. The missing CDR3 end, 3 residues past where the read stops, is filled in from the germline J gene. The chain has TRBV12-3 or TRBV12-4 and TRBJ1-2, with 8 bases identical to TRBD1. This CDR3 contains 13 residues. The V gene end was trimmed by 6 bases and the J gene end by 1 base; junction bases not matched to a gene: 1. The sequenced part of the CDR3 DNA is TGTGCCAGCAGCACAGGGGGTAACTATGGC. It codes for CASSTGGNYG. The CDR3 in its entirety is CASSTGGNYGYTF.

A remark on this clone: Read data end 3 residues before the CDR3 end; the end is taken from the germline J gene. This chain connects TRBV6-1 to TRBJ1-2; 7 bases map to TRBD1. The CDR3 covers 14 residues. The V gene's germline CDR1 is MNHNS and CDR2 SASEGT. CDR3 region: CASSDRDSSYDYTF. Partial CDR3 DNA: TGTGCCAGCAGTGACCGGGACAGCTCCTACGAC.